The entry that follows covers one T cell receptor (beta chain) sequence. These data come from a study of T cell changes during pregnancy in multiple sclerosis. The trim removed 11 bases at V and 0 bases at J, leaving 12 bases unmatched. The CDR3 totals 15 residues. Looked up from germline, CDR1 is SGHAT and CDR2 is FQNNGV. Measured with immunoSEQ multiplex PCR; TCRdb has only the in-frame clones, and not every one. The sample lists about 110,000 clones; 80% to 95% were seen once. The sequence derives from a female donor with multiple sclerosis, enrolled in a pregnancy study. Sample: peripheral blood, taken after pregnancy. This chain connects TRBV11-2 to TRBJ1-1; 7 bases line up with TRBD1. CDR3 sequence: CAPGGHKQVNTEAFF. The CDR3 region has the DNA TGTGCCCCAGGGGGACACAAACAGGTGAACACTGAAGCTTTCTTT.